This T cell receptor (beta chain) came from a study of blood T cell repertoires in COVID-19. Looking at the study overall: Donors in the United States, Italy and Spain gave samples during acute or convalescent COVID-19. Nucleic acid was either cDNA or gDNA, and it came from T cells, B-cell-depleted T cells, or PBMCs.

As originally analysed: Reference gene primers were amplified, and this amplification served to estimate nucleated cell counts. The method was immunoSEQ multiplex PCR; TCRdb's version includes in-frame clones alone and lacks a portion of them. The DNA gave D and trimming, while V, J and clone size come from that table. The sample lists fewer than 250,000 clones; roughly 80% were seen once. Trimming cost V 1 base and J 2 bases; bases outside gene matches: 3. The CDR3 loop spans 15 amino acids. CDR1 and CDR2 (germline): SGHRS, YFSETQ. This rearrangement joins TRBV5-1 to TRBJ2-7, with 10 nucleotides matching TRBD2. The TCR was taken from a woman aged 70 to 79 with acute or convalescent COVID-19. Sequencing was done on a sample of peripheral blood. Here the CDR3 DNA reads TGCGCCAGCAGCTTGAGGACTAGCGGAACCTACGAGCAGTACTTC. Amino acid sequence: CASSLRTSGTYEQYF.